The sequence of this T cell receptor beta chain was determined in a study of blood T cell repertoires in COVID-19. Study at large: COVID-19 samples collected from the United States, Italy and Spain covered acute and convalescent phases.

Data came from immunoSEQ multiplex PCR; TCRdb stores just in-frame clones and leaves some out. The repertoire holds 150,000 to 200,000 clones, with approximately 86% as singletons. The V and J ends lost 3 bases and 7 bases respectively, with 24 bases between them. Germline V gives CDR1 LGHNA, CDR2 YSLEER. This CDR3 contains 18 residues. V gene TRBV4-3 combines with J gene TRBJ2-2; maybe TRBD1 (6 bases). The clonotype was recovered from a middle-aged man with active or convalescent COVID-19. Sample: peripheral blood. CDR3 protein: CASSHPLSGGLSIGELFF. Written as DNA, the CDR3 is TGCGCCAGCAGCCACCCGTTATCTGGGGGCCTGAGCATCGGGGAGCTGTTTTTT.